The sequence of this T cell receptor (beta chain) was determined in a study of shared clonotypes between healthy human individuals. Study results and limitations: When compared with the clonotypes that were shared by all four sorted-subset donors, the non-shared clonotypes turned out to have lower generation probabilities.

The germline CDR1 and CDR2 sequences are SGHTA and FQGNSA. CDR3 size: 15 residues. Deletions cut 4 bases from V and 2 bases from J, with 15 bases between. Clones were sequenced by immunoSEQ multiplex PCR, and TCRdb holds only the in-frame ones, with some missing. There are nearly 1,000,000 clones in the sample; approximately 76% occur only once, and around 1.5% lies in the top ten. Regarding this clone: Its antigen remains unknown.

The sample taken for sequencing was memory CD4+ T cells sorted from blood. As for subset: CD45RA-negative fraction. The J gene is TRBJ2-7, the V gene TRBV7-2; no reliable D call. This TCR came from a man between 18 and 35 years old in good health. The CDR3 is CASSSQASLPYEQYF. The CDR3 DNA sequence: TGTGCCAGCAGCTCCCAGGCGAGCCTCCCCTACGAGCAGTACTTC.